The 30 T cell receptor beta chains in this list originate from one sample, sequenced in a study of CD8 T cells in Susac syndrome. Random hexamers primed reverse transcription of about 0.45 to 1 ug RNA. Via MiXCR, TCRdb re-called the immunoSEQ multiplex PCR reads, giving one row per CDR3 protein. The sample carries 130,000 to 150,000 distinct CDR3 sequences, approximately 93% recorded once. The sequenced sample was CD4+ T cells from PBMCs. The receptor set was obtained from a human donor in good health.

The J gene is TRBJ2-5, the V gene TRBV19; 7 nucleotides line up with TRBD1. V was pared by 6 bases and J by 5 bases, with 9 bases of the junction left unmatched. This CDR3 is built from 14 residues. CDR1 LNHDA and CDR2 SQIVND come from the germline V gene (reference sequence). The CDR3 coding sequence is TGTGCCAGTAGGAGACAGGGAGCCGTGGAGACCCAGTACTTC. Encoded protein: CASRRQGAVETQYF.

This chain joins TRBV4-1 and TRBJ2-7, with D unresolved. The CDR3 consists of 17 residues. CDR1 is MGHRA, CDR2 YSYEKL, per germline. The germline V and J ends were trimmed by 1 base and 0 bases, with 16 bases remaining between them. DNA of the CDR3: TGCGCCAGCAGCCAAGGAGCACCCCTTGACCGCTCCTACGAGCAGTACTTC. Protein product: CASSQGAPLDRSYEQYF.

The chain has TRBV5-1 and TRBJ2-3, with 7 bases matching TRBD2. The germline gives CDR1 SGHRS, CDR2 YFSETQ. J was trimmed by 9 bases and V by 0 bases; bases with no gene match: 13. This CDR3 region has 16 residues. In DNA, the CDR3 is TGCGCCAGCAGCTTGGATTGGGCGGGAGACGGCGGGACGCAGTATTTT. Encoded protein: CASSLDWAGDGGTQYF.

Only a few counts were recorded for this clonotype. This chain uses TRBV24-1 with TRBJ2-7; D may be TRBD1 (5 bases). CDR3 length: 14 residues. V was clipped by 3 bases and J by 1 base, with 9 bases between them. In germline, CDR1 is KGHDR, CDR2 SFDVKD. The chain's CDR3 is CATSDPQGSYEQYF. Written as DNA, the CDR3 is TGTGCCACCAGTGATCCGCAGGGTTCCTACGAGCAGTACTTC.

This clonotype has a single count. The chain has TRBV25-1 and TRBJ1-2; 7 bases agree with TRBD1. CDR3 size: 15 residues. Per the germline V gene, CDR1 is MGHDK and CDR2 is SYGVNS. V was pared by 3 bases and J by 6 bases, with 10 bases of the junction left unmatched. CDR3 sequence (DNA): TGTGCCAGCAGTGACGCCGGGACAGTACTGGATGGCTACACCTTC. Its protein is CASSDAGTVLDGYTF.

The chain has TRBV5-1 and TRBJ2-1; D may be TRBD1 (6 bases). The V end lost 3 bases, the J end lost 5 bases, and 12 bases lay between the germline ends. The CDR3 sequence is 14 residues long. The germline V gene has CDR1 SGHRS and CDR2 YFSETQ. CDR3 in DNA: TGCGCCAGCAGCTCCCAGGGGACAAACAATGAGCAGTTCTTC. Its translation: CASSSQGTNNEQFF.

This clonotype has just one count. The chain recombines TRBV7-2 with TRBJ1-2; a weak D match, TRBD1 (5 bases). The V gene lost 6 bases and the J gene lost 4 bases, with 12 bases spanning the gap. CDR3 size: 13 residues. Germline V gene sequence: CDR1 SGHTA, CDR2 FQGNSA. The CDR3 region is CASSFKGTYGYTF. The CDR3 coding sequence is TGTGCCAGCAGTTTTAAGGGGACCTATGGCTACACCTTC.

Only one count was recorded for this clonotype. The gene calls are TRBV19 and TRBJ2-7, with TRBD1 matching 7 bases. This CDR3 has 18 residues. CDR1 and CDR2 from the germline V gene are LNHDA and SQIVND (reference sequence). The V and J ends lost 3 bases and 0 bases, in that order; junction bases with no gene match: 14. The CDR3 reads CASSMTGRFRETSYEQYF. DNA of the CDR3: TGTGCCAGTAGTATGACAGGGAGATTTCGGGAAACCTCCTACGAGCAGTACTTC. Variable domain in full (rest from reference TRBV19 and TRBJ2-7): DGGITQSPKYLFRKEGQNVTLSCEQNLNHDAMYWYRQDPGQGLRLIYYSQIVNDFQKGDIAEGYSVSREKKESFPLTVTSAQKNPTAFYLCASSMTGRFRETSYEQYFGPGTRLTVT.

The chain has TRBV29-1 and TRBJ2-3; 9 bases match TRBD2. After removal of 7 bases from V and 3 bases from J, the junction contained 11 bases not matched to a gene. The CDR3 extends over 15 amino acids. The germline CDR1 and CDR2 sequences are SQVTM and ANQGSEA. CDR3 sequence (DNA): TGCAGCGCGGGGCCTAGGGGACTAGCAACAGATACGCAGTATTTT. It translates to CSAGPRGLATDTQYF.

The chain links TRBV5-1 to TRBJ2-7; the match to TRBD1 covers 8 bases. J lost 1 base, V lost 6 bases, and 9 bases had no gene match. This CDR3 has 15 residues. Germline-derived CDR1 and CDR2 are SGHRS and YFSETQ. CDR3 nucleotides: TGCGCCAGCACCTGGTGGAGACAGGGGTCCTACGAGCAGTACTTC. Translated, it gives CASTWWRQGSYEQYF.

This chain joins TRBV20-1 and TRBJ2-3, with TRBD2 matching over 8 bases. The ends lost 4 bases at V and 1 base at J; junction bases unmatched: 7. This CDR3 is built from 15 residues. Germline values: CDR1 DFQATT, CDR2 SNEGSKA (reference sequence). The CDR3 reads CSAKPGLERTDTQYF. DNA for the CDR3: TGCAGTGCTAAACCGGGACTAGAACGCACAGATACGCAGTATTTT.

The CDR3, as DNA: TGTGCCAGCAGTTCCGACCATAACTATGGCTACACCTTC. It codes for CASSSDHNYGYTF. This chain links TRBV12-3 or TRBV12-4 with TRBJ1-2, with D uncertain. This CDR3 has 13 residues. V was shortened by 4 bases and J by 1 base, with 7 bases between the two germline ends.

The chain joins TRBV27 to TRBJ1-1; TRBD1 matches 7 bases. The CDR3 has 13 residues. The germline V gene has CDR1 MNHEY and CDR2 SMNVEV (reference sequence). J gave up 4 bases and V 6 bases, and 5 bases lay outside the gene matches. CDR3 residues: CASRRTGVTEAFF. The CDR3 nucleotides are TGTGCCAGCAGACGGACAGGTGTCACTGAAGCTTTCTTT.

A single count supports this clonotype. This chain uses TRBV5-6 with TRBJ1-3; 8 nucleotides line up with TRBD1. V was pared by 1 base and J by 4 bases, with 4 bases of the junction left unmatched. Germline loops: CDR1 SGHDT, CDR2 YYEEEE. CDR3 size: 15 residues. In DNA, the CDR3 is TGTGCCAGCAGCTTGCAGGGGGCGTCGGGAAACACCATATATTTT. This codes for CASSLQGASGNTIYF.

The chain couples TRBV3-1 to TRBJ2-2; D unresolved. Germline lookup yields CDR1 LGHDT and CDR2 YNNKEL (reference sequence). V lost 2 bases, J lost 6 bases, and 7 bases lay in between. CDR3 length: 13 amino acids. This CDR3 is CASSQSDAGELFF. As DNA, the CDR3 is TGTGCCAGCAGCCAATCGGACGCCGGGGAGCTGTTTTTT. The whole variable domain, filled in from reference TRBV3-1 and TRBJ2-2, reads DTAVSQTPKYLVTQMGNDKSIKCEQNLGHDTMYWYKQDSKKFLKIMFSYNNKELIINETVPNRFSPKSPDKAHLNLHINSLELGDSAVYFCASSQSDAGELFFGEGSRLTVL.

The genes are TRBV9 and TRBJ2-7, with 9 positions matching TRBD2. The CDR3 spans 16 residues. Germline values: CDR1 SGDLS, CDR2 YYNGEE. J lost 5 bases, V lost 0 bases, and 9 bases had no gene match. The CDR3 region is CASSVGGGRAFDEQYF. The CDR3 DNA reads as TGTGCCAGCAGCGTAGGGGGCGGGAGGGCCTTCGACGAGCAGTACTTC.

The rearrangement joins TRBV18 to TRBJ1-2; D not resolved. Trimming stripped 3 bases from V and 4 bases from J, with 12 bases between. In germline, CDR1 is KGHSH, CDR2 LQKENI. The CDR3 runs to 14 residues. The CDR3 reads CASSPIPGIYGYTF. The DNA for the CDR3 is TGTGCCAGCTCACCGATTCCGGGAATCTATGGCTACACCTTC.

The chain carries TRBV29-1 and TRBJ2-3, with D possibly matching TRBD1 (6 bases). The germline V and J ends were trimmed by 5 bases and 0 bases, with 12 bases remaining between them. This CDR3 contains 14 residues. From germline, CDR1 is SQVTM and CDR2 ANQGSEA. The CDR3 sequence is CSVPGQFSTDTQYF. In DNA, the CDR3 is TGCAGCGTTCCTGGACAGTTTAGCACAGATACGCAGTATTTT.

This rearrangement joins TRBV9 to TRBJ2-3; D is unclear. V lost 2 bases, J lost 4 bases, and 8 bases lay in between. The CDR3 is made up of 13 amino acids. The germline CDR1 and CDR2 sequences are SGDLS and YYNGEE. The CDR3 sequence is CASSVEVADTQYF. For the CDR3, the DNA is TGTGCCAGCAGCGTTGAGGTCGCAGATACGCAGTATTTT.

V gene TRBV6-1 combines with J gene TRBJ1-5; TRBD1 agrees at 8 bases. Germline values: CDR1 MNHNS, CDR2 SASEGT. The CDR3 is 19 amino acids. V shed 8 bases, J shed 0 bases, and the junction held 18 bases outside the gene matches. The CDR3 coding sequence is TGTGCCAGCCCTTCGGGGGGACAGGACCCAACCGATAGCAATCAGCCCCAGCATTTT. This gives the protein CASPSGGQDPTDSNQPQHF.

The chain uses TRBV13 and TRBJ1-1; D unclear. Per germline, CDR1 PRHDT and CDR2 FYEKMQ (reference sequence). The V gene lost 4 bases and the J gene lost 6 bases, with 6 bases spanning the gap. The CDR3 spans 11 residues. This CDR3 is CASSSLAEAFF. Written as DNA, the CDR3 is TGTGCCAGCAGCTCCTTAGCTGAAGCTTTCTTT.

The rearrangement joins TRBV5-1 to TRBJ2-7, with a weak D call TRBD1 (5 bases). The V gene's germline CDR1 is SGHRS and CDR2 YFSETQ. The CDR3 is 15 residues long. V lost 0 bases and J 7 bases, leaving 17 bases between the germline ends. The CDR3 DNA sequence: TGCGCCAGCAGCTTGGAGGCAGGGTTGGTAGGGGAGCAGTACTTC. This sequence encodes CASSLEAGLVGEQYF.

The chain joins TRBV20-1 to TRBJ1-5; maybe TRBD1 (6 bases). Germline V lookup: CDR1 DFQATT, CDR2 SNEGSKA (reference sequence). The CDR3 spans 14 residues. Trimming took off 7 bases at V and 4 bases at J, with 17 bases between the two ends. CDR3 amino acids: CSVKGGTFNQPQHF. The DNA for the CDR3 is TGCAGTGTCAAAGGGGGGACATTTAATCAGCCCCAGCATTTT.

The chain carries TRBV20-1 and TRBJ2-2; 9 positions match TRBD2. This CDR3 has 15 amino acids. The germline V gene has CDR1 DFQATT and CDR2 SNEGSKA (reference sequence). The V and J ends lost 2 bases and 3 bases, in that order; junction bases with no gene match: 4. CDR3 bases: TGCAGTGCTAGACTTAGCGGGAGAGACACCGGGGAGCTGTTTTTT. Amino acid sequence: CSARLSGRDTGELFF.

The chain combines TRBV10-2 with TRBJ1-1, with 7 bases aligning to TRBD1. Germline CDR1 WSHSY, CDR2 SAAADI. The CDR3 loop spans 15 amino acids. J was trimmed by 0 bases and V by 6 bases; bases with no gene match: 7. The CDR3 nucleotides read TGCGCCAGCAGAATGACAGGGCCCCTGAACACTGAAGCTTTCTTT. Protein: CASRMTGPLNTEAFF.

This rearrangement joins TRBV2 to TRBJ2-5; unclear D gene. V gave up 3 bases and J gave up 2 bases, with 10 bases separating them. Germline values: CDR1 SNHLY, CDR2 FYNNEI. This CDR3 comprises 14 residues. The CDR3 sequence: CASSEVGFQETQYF. The CDR3 region has the DNA TGTGCCAGCAGTGAGGTTGGCTTTCAAGAGACCCAGTACTTC.

This clonotype is a singleton in its sample. The rearrangement joins TRBV27 to TRBJ2-6; TRBD1 agrees at 12 bases. The CDR3 runs 19 residues. V trimming: 3 bases; J trimming: 2 bases; junction bases outside the gene matches: 8. Germline V CDR1 and CDR2: MNHEY, SMNVEV (reference sequence). This CDR3 is CASSLSTGTGGAGANVLTF. The DNA of the CDR3 is TGTGCCAGCAGTTTGTCCACCGGGACAGGGGGCGCTGGGGCCAACGTCCTGACTTTC.

Here the CDR3 reads CASSLSGRAAETQYF. CDR3 in DNA: TGCGCCAGCAGCTTGAGTGGGAGGGCTGCGGAGACCCAGTACTTC. The rearrangement uses TRBV5-1 and TRBJ2-5; 7 nucleotides align to TRBD2. V lost 1 base to trimming and J lost 5 bases; unmatched junction nucleotides: 8. The length of the CDR3 is 15 residues. CDR1 SGHRS and CDR2 YFSETQ come from the germline V gene.

The rearrangement joins TRBV28 to TRBJ1-2, with D maybe TRBD1 (6 bases). Trimming removed 5 bases from V and 8 bases from J, with 18 bases in between. Germline assignment: CDR1 MDHEN and CDR2 SYDVKM. The CDR3 is 14 residues long. The DNA for the CDR3 is TGTGCCAGCAGTATATCGACAGGTCCCGGGGGCTACACCTTC. It specifies CASSISTGPGGYTF.

The chain is built from TRBV20-1 and TRBJ2-1; 11 nucleotides line up with TRBD1. Germline CDR1 is DFQATT and CDR2 is SNEGSKA (reference sequence). J gave up 9 bases and V 0 bases, and 10 bases lay outside the gene matches. CDR3 length: 16 amino acids. The CDR3 DNA sequence: TGCAGTGCTAGAGATGGAACGCGGACAGGGGGCTCTGAGCAGTTCTTC. Translation: CSARDGTRTGGSEQFF.